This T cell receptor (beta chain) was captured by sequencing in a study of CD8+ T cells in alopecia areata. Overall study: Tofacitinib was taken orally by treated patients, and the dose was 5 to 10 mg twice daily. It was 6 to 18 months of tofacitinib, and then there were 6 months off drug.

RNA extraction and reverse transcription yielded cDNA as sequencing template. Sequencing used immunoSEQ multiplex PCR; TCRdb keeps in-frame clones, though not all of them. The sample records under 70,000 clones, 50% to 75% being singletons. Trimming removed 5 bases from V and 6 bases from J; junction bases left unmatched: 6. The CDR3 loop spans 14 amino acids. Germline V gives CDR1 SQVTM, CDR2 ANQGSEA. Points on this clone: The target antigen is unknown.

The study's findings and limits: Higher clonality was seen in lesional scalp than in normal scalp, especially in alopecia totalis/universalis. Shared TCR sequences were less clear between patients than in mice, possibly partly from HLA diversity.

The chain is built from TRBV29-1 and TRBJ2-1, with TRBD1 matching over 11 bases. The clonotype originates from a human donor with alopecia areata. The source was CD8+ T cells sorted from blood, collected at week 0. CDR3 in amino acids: CSVSGGQGANEQFF. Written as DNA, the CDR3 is TGCAGCGTTTCCGGAGGACAGGGGGCCAATGAGCAGTTCTTC.